This entry lists 13 T cell receptor beta chains sequenced from one sample in a study of blood T cell repertoires in COVID-19. Assay: immunoSEQ multiplex PCR; the TCRdb copy retains only in-frame clones and omits some. This sample has 100,000 or so clones, with roughly 80% found just once. Sequencing was done on a sample of peripheral blood. The receptors come from a woman of 80 years or more with acute or convalescent COVID-19.

This rearrangement joins TRBV18 to TRBJ2-2; 8 bases line up with TRBD2. The CDR3 extends over 18 amino acids. The ends lost 3 bases at V and 5 bases at J; junction bases unmatched: 14. Germline V gene data show CDR1 as KGHSH and CDR2 as LQKENI. This chain's CDR3 is CASSPMFGLAGRTGELFF. As DNA, the CDR3 is TGTGCCAGCTCACCGATGTTCGGGCTAGCGGGTAGAACCGGGGAGCTGTTTTTT.

The chain combines TRBV10-3 with TRBJ2-7, with D possibly matching TRBD2 (5 bases). The germline V gene has CDR1 ENHRY and CDR2 SYGVKD. This CDR3 region has 14 residues. Between the trimmed V and J ends, which lost 8 bases and 0 bases, there was a span of 14 bases. The CDR3 loop reads CAISVSGISYEQYV. CDR3 nucleotide sequence: TGTGCCATCTCGGTCAGCGGAATCTCCTACGAGCAGTACGTC.

This sequence joins TRBV19 and TRBJ2-5, with a possible D match to TRBD1 (5 bases). Germline loops: CDR1 LNHDA, CDR2 SQIVND (reference sequence). The CDR3 runs 14 residues. V was cut by 1 base and J by 5 bases, with 11 bases left in between. As DNA, the CDR3 is TGTGCCAGTAGTATAGGTCAGGGATTCGAGACCCAGTACTTC. Translated, it gives CASSIGQGFETQYF. The variable domain in full, with the rest retrieved from reference TRBV19 and TRBJ2-5, is DGGITQSPKYLFRKEGQNVTLSCEQNLNHDAMYWYRQDPGQGLRLIYYSQIVNDFQKGDIAEGYSVSREKKESFPLTVTSAQKNPTAFYLCASSIGQGFETQYFGPGTRLLVL.

This sequence joins TRBV6-5 and TRBJ2-3; no firm D call. V was trimmed by 6 bases and J by 1 base, leaving 8 bases between them. The CDR3 runs 13 residues. In germline, CDR1 is MNHEY, CDR2 SVGAGI. Written as DNA, the CDR3 is TGTGCCAGCAGGGCCTCCGGCACAGATACGCAGTATTTT. It is translated as CASRASGTDTQYF.

The CDR3 protein is CASADAGNQPQHF. CDR3 in DNA: TGTGCCAGTGCCGACGCGGGCAATCAGCCCCAGCATTTT. The chain recombines TRBV19 with TRBJ1-5; D is unresolved. The CDR3 runs 13 residues. Looked up from germline, CDR1 is LNHDA and CDR2 is SQIVND (reference sequence). The V gene lost 8 bases and the J gene lost 2 bases, with 10 bases spanning the gap.

This sequence joins TRBV15 and TRBJ1-1; D is ambiguous. CDR1 is LNHNV, CDR2 YYDKDF, per germline (reference sequence). V was shortened by 3 bases and J by 4 bases, with 6 bases between the two germline ends. CDR3 length equals 12 residues. This chain's CDR3 is CATSREVTEAFF. DNA of the CDR3: TGTGCCACCAGCAGGGAGGTCACTGAAGCTTTCTTT.

This chain connects TRBV7-2 to TRBJ2-3; the match to TRBD2 covers 11 bases. The germline V gene has CDR1 SGHTA and CDR2 FQGNSA. Trimming took 4 bases from V and 3 from J; bases not matched to a gene: 12. The CDR3 is 18 residues long. CDR3 residues: CASSSPLAVAGGTDTQYF. For the CDR3, the DNA is TGTGCCAGCAGCTCCCCCCTAGCTGTAGCGGGAGGGACAGATACGCAGTATTTT.

The chain combines TRBV7-9 with TRBJ2-5; 7 bases agree with TRBD1. The CDR3 length is 14 residues. The germline gives CDR1 SEHNR, CDR2 FQNEAQ (reference sequence). V dropped 2 bases and J dropped 2; count of bases not matched to a gene: 2. CDR3 nucleotides: TGTGCCAGCAGCTTACAGGGGGAACAAGAGACCCAGTACTTC. It yields the protein CASSLQGEQETQYF.

The chain recombines TRBV5-4 with TRBJ2-3; the D gene is possibly TRBD1 (5 bases). CDR3 length: 15 residues. V was clipped by 3 bases and J by 4 bases, with 15 bases between them. Germline CDR1 is SGHNT and CDR2 is YYREEE (reference sequence). CDR3 region: CASSSDSWSSDTQYF. CDR3 sequence (DNA): TGTGCCAGCAGCTCAGACAGTTGGAGCTCAGATACGCAGTATTTT. The complete variable domain, with remaining parts taken from reference TRBV5-4 and TRBJ2-3, reads ETGVTQSPTHLIKTRGQQVTLRCSSQSGHNTVSWYQQALGQGPQFIFQYYREEENGRGNFPPRFSGLQFPNYSSELNVNALELDDSALYLCASSSDSWSSDTQYFGPGTRLTVL.

The V and J genes are TRBV10-3 and TRBJ2-1; 12 bases agree with TRBD1. The CDR3 is made up of 18 amino acids. From germline, CDR1 is ENHRY and CDR2 SYGVKD. V lost 2 bases and J lost 5; bases outside the gene matches: 10. DNA of the CDR3: TGTGCCATCAGTGAGCCCCTTGGGACAGGGGGCCGAGACAATGAGCAGTTCTTC. Its protein is CAISEPLGTGGRDNEQFF.

J is TRBJ2-7 and V is TRBV3-1 (or the pseudogene TRBV3-2); D might be TRBD1 (7 bases). The CDR3 extends over 15 amino acids. In germline, CDR1 is LGHDT, CDR2 YNNKEL (reference sequence). V shed 4 bases and J shed 7 bases, with 20 bases lying between them. In DNA, the CDR3 is TGTGCCAGCAGCCTAAAGGGAGGAGGGGGCTGGGAGCAGTACTTC. This gives the protein CASSLKGGGGWEQYF.

V gene TRBV13 combines with J gene TRBJ2-1; 10 bases map to TRBD2. Germline V CDR1 and CDR2: PRHDT, FYEKMQ (reference sequence). V dropped 1 base and J dropped 9; count of bases not matched to a gene: 6. The CDR3 spans 15 residues. CDR3 region: CASSLASGGRSEQFF. CDR3 nucleotides: TGTGCCAGCAGCTTAGCTAGCGGGGGAAGGAGTGAGCAGTTCTTC.

CDR3 sequence reads: CASGRGREAKNIQYF. CDR3 nucleotides: TGTGCCAGCGGCAGGGGGCGAGAAGCCAAAAACATTCAGTACTTC. The V and J genes are TRBV6-6 and TRBJ2-4; 8 bases are a match to TRBD1. This CDR3 spans 15 amino acids. Germline lookup yields CDR1 MNHNY and CDR2 SVGAGI (reference sequence). With V trimmed by 8 bases and J by 0 bases, 6 bases remained unmatched.